This T cell receptor beta chain was recorded in a study of blood T cell repertoires in COVID-19. Study-wide context: COVID-19 samples, acute and convalescent, were from the United States, Italy and Spain. Sample material is recorded as cDNA or gDNA derived from T cells, B-cell-depleted T cells, or PBMCs.

This CDR3 has 14 residues. Germline-derived CDR1 and CDR2 are LNHDA and SQIVND (reference sequence). Trimming shortened V by 8 bases and J by 0 bases, and 11 bases separated the two germline ends. Original handling: Reference gene primer amplification gave estimated nucleated cell counts. Some clones are missing from TCRdb's copy, which holds only in-frame ones; the method was immunoSEQ multiplex PCR. The V and J calls and clone size come from that table; D and trimming were worked out from the DNA. The table records 210,000 or so clones, 87% of them present only once. The receptor was isolated from a woman under 30 who had recovered from COVID-19. The sequenced material came from peripheral blood. The gene calls are TRBV19 and TRBJ1-3; the D is unclear. The CDR3 sequence is CASSGVPSGNTIYF. The CDR3 DNA reads TGTGCCAGTTCCGGGGTTCCCTCTGGAAACACCATATATTTT.